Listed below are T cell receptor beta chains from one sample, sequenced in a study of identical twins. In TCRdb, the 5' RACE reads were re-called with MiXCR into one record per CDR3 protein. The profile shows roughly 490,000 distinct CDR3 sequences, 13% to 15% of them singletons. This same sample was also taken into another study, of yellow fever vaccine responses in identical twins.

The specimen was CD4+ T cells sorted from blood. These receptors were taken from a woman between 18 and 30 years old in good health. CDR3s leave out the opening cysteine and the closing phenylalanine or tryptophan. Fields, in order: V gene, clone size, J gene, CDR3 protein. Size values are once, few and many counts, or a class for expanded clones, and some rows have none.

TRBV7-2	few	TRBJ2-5	ASSLWVASETQY
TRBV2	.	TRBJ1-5	ASAIGAPSNQPQH
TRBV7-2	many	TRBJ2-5	ASSKRLAGETQY
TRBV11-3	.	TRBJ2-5	ASSADGTNQETQY
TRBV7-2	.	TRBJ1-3	ASSFSMASSGNTIY
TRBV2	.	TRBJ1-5	ASSEDTGGNQPQH
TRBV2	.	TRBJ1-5	ASSEQGANQPQH
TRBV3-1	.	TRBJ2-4	ASSPPGSGAKNIQY
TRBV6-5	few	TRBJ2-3	ASSYLGGSTDTQY
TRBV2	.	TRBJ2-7	ASSEFLPGLEQY
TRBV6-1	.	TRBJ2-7	ASSIPGTSGVYEQY